The T cell receptor (beta chain) described here comes from a study of human T cells and chemical hapten exposure. On the study more broadly: Read at 6 days, the patch tests placed 0.01% DPC on the upper back. Study-wide results and limits: Patch test score was positively correlated with the counts of TCRs that had expanded at PT1.

From the RACE reads, TCRdb called clonotypes with MiXCR, one entry per CDR3 protein. This table holds fewer than 200,000 distinct CDR3 sequences, approximately 20% found once. In its sample, this clonotype was seen a few times. What it recognizes is unknown. Time point described: patch test 1, 2 weeks after DPC sensitization. Treatment described: therapeutic diphenylcyclopropenone sensitization with weekly scalp DPC. Trimming removed 4 bases at V and 5 bases at J, with 12 bases between. The V gene's germline CDR1 is SQVTM and CDR2 ANQGSEA. This CDR3 has 13 amino acids. The source is a woman in her fifties or sixties with alopecia areata. Some clones in this sample may be carry-over from other donors' samples. This chain links TRBV29-1 with TRBJ2-1, with no clear D. This material consisted of whole blood, taken in connection with sensitization to the hapten diphenylcyclopropenone (DPC). CDR3 in DNA: TGCAGCGTTGTCGTAGGTGTTGACAATGAGCAGTTCTTC. It codes for CSVVVGVDNEQFF.